This TCR beta chain emerged from a study of shared clonotypes between healthy human individuals. Overall study context: A couple of female and three male donors aged 18 to 49 were enrolled.

The CDR3 consists of 12 residues. Trimming cost V 8 bases and J 7 bases, with 14 bases left between them. From germline, CDR1 is SEHNR and CDR2 FQNEAQ (reference sequence). Sequenced by immunoSEQ multiplex PCR; TCRdb stores in-frame clones only, minus some. The repertoire has under 85,000 clones, 60% to 70% of them found once; the top ten carry under 65%. CD8 memory merged CD45RO+ cells and CCR7-negative CD45RA+ TemRA cells into one population. The chain uses TRBV7-9 and TRBJ1-1; D is undetermined. The TCR comes from a man younger than 45 in good health. The source material was memory CD8+ T cells sorted from blood. Subset here: CD45RO+ cells pooled with CCR7-negative TemRA cells. CDR3 amino acids: CASFTNWDEAFF. For the CDR3, the DNA is TGTGCCAGCTTCACCAATTGGGATGAAGCTTTCTTT.